These T cell receptor beta chains were read from a single sample in a study of CD8+ T cells in alopecia areata. TCRdb's table, derived via immunoSEQ multiplex PCR, lists solely in-frame clones and lacks some. This repertoire shows under 150,000 clones, 56% found once; its top ten account for about 3.2%. This specimen was CD4+ T cells sorted from blood, taken at week 24, from a patient treated with tofacitinib. The source of these receptors is a human donor with alopecia areata. Both conserved end residues are trimmed from each CDR3. Each record gives: J gene, V gene, CDR3 length, CDR3 protein.

j_call: TRBJ1-2; v_call: TRBV5-1; cdr3_length: 12; cdr3_aa: ASSPWTGNYGYT
j_call: TRBJ1-2; v_call: TRBV5-6; cdr3_length: 11; cdr3_aa: ASSRIMDYGYT
j_call: TRBJ2-2; v_call: TRBV27; cdr3_length: 13; cdr3_aa: ASLSWSPKGGELF
j_call: TRBJ2-2; v_call: TRBV9; cdr3_length: 13; cdr3_aa: ATSSGGTNTGELF
j_call: TRBJ1-5; v_call: TRBV9; cdr3_length: 13; cdr3_aa: ASSVDGRGRQPQH
j_call: TRBJ1-1; v_call: TRBV29-1; cdr3_length: 11; cdr3_aa: SVGRRMGTEAF
j_call: TRBJ2-1; v_call: TRBV30; cdr3_length: 10; cdr3_aa: AWDSVAGEQF
j_call: TRBJ2-5; v_call: TRBV29-1; cdr3_length: 10; cdr3_aa: SAGGLKKTQY
j_call: TRBJ1-1; v_call: TRBV4-1; cdr3_length: 13; cdr3_aa: ASSLLRELNTEAF
j_call: TRBJ2-7; v_call: TRBV29-1; cdr3_length: 10; cdr3_aa: SVGTTPSEQY
j_call: TRBJ1-5; v_call: TRBV28; cdr3_length: 14; cdr3_aa: ASSLSGTGFSGPQH
j_call: TRBJ1-1; v_call: TRBV7-2; cdr3_length: 11; cdr3_aa: ASSLLRNTEAF
j_call: TRBJ2-7; v_call: TRBV5-1; cdr3_length: 13; cdr3_aa: ASSLTGIPSYEQY
j_call: TRBJ1-5; v_call: TRBV25-1; cdr3_length: 12; cdr3_aa: ASSGQGSNQPQH
j_call: TRBJ1-2; v_call: TRBV29-1; cdr3_length: 10; cdr3_aa: SVDRDSYGYT
j_call: TRBJ1-4; v_call: TRBV7-9; cdr3_length: 14; cdr3_aa: ASSFATGASGEKLF
j_call: TRBJ1-2; v_call: TRBV7-2; cdr3_length: 15; cdr3_aa: ASSLGGTSGLLGGYT
j_call: TRBJ2-3; v_call: TRBV7-3; cdr3_length: 12; cdr3_aa: ASSLKSPGDTQY
j_call: TRBJ2-7; v_call: TRBV2; cdr3_length: 12; cdr3_aa: ASNRDRLEYEQY
j_call: TRBJ1-3; v_call: TRBV6-5; cdr3_length: 9; cdr3_aa: ASHSGHTIY
j_call: TRBJ2-4; v_call: TRBV11-1; cdr3_length: 14; cdr3_aa: ASSLWGGEQTGIQY
j_call: TRBJ1-2; v_call: TRBV25-1; cdr3_length: 12; cdr3_aa: ASSEWAQGYGYT
j_call: TRBJ2-2; v_call: TRBV29-1; cdr3_length: 13; cdr3_aa: SVEGGPRNTGELF
j_call: TRBJ2-1; v_call: TRBV5-1; cdr3_length: 14; cdr3_aa: ASSLAWRTDYNEQF
j_call: TRBJ2-1; v_call: TRBV7-9; cdr3_length: 16; cdr3_aa: ASSLDTSGGVSYNEQF
j_call: TRBJ2-1; v_call: TRBV5-1; cdr3_length: 11; cdr3_aa: ASSSDSYNEQF
j_call: TRBJ1-3; v_call: TRBV30; cdr3_length: 12; cdr3_aa: AWSGRFSGNTIY
j_call: TRBJ2-3; v_call: TRBV7-2; cdr3_length: 14; cdr3_aa: ASSPPGPRSADTQY
j_call: TRBJ1-1; v_call: TRBV5-1; cdr3_length: 11; cdr3_aa: ASKWDSNTEAF
j_call: TRBJ1-5; v_call: TRBV7-2; cdr3_length: 12; cdr3_aa: ASSLRAGREPQH
j_call: TRBJ1-6; v_call: TRBV25-1; cdr3_length: 14; cdr3_aa: ASSRGGGTGYSPLH
j_call: TRBJ2-1; v_call: TRBV30; cdr3_length: 11; cdr3_aa: AWSVTSGGEQF
j_call: TRBJ1-6; v_call: TRBV18; cdr3_length: 13; cdr3_aa: ASSPEGSGNSPLH
j_call: TRBJ1-2; v_call: TRBV7-2; cdr3_length: 12; cdr3_aa: ASTEQGSPKGYT
j_call: TRBJ2-7; v_call: TRBV29-1; cdr3_length: 10; cdr3_aa: SVLDRGYEQY
j_call: TRBJ2-1; v_call: TRBV4-3; cdr3_length: 14; cdr3_aa: ASSQGDNGAYNEQF
j_call: TRBJ2-5; v_call: TRBV4-2; cdr3_length: 12; cdr3_aa: ASSQETGTRQQY
j_call: TRBJ1-6; v_call: TRBV23-1; cdr3_length: 14; cdr3_aa: ASSQSNRSYNSPLH
j_call: TRBJ1-1; v_call: TRBV2; cdr3_length: 12; cdr3_aa: ASSVLWAPKVAF
j_call: TRBJ2-2; v_call: TRBV23-1; cdr3_length: 21; cdr3_aa: ASSQSAVRQGRRINQSTGELF
j_call: TRBJ2-7; v_call: TRBV7-2; cdr3_length: 11; cdr3_aa: ASTQPTTGEQY
j_call: TRBJ2-7; v_call: TRBV9; cdr3_length: 15; cdr3_aa: ASSVAPGGSRSYEQY
j_call: TRBJ1-1; v_call: TRBV18; cdr3_length: 11; cdr3_aa: ASSPPPQEEAF
j_call: TRBJ1-2; v_call: TRBV7-9; cdr3_length: 9; cdr3_aa: ASSLKAGHT
j_call: TRBJ2-7; v_call: TRBV15; cdr3_length: 11; cdr3_aa: ATSRDQGYEQY
j_call: TRBJ2-4; v_call: TRBV18; cdr3_length: 12; cdr3_aa: ASSPGTIQNIQY
j_call: TRBJ2-5; v_call: TRBV7-2; cdr3_length: 13; cdr3_aa: ASSQGQGARETQY
j_call: TRBJ1-1; v_call: TRBV29-1; cdr3_length: 12; cdr3_aa: SAQNDRGNTEAF
j_call: TRBJ1-5; v_call: TRBV7-9; cdr3_length: 13; cdr3_aa: ASSLGGSGNQPQH
j_call: TRBJ2-7; v_call: TRBV30; cdr3_length: 16; cdr3_aa: AWSVHRRTFSGAYEQY
j_call: TRBJ1-1; v_call: TRBV5-1; cdr3_length: 14; cdr3_aa: ASSLAMGVGGTEAF
j_call: TRBJ2-7; v_call: TRBV6-5; cdr3_length: 10; cdr3_aa: ASSRQGGWKY
j_call: TRBJ1-6; v_call: TRBV4-3; cdr3_length: 14; cdr3_aa: ASSQDWTGMGSPLH
j_call: TRBJ1-2; v_call: TRBV30; cdr3_length: 9; cdr3_aa: AWSYNYGYT
j_call: TRBJ1-2; v_call: TRBV7-2; cdr3_length: 14; cdr3_aa: ASSFDRRRPNYGYT